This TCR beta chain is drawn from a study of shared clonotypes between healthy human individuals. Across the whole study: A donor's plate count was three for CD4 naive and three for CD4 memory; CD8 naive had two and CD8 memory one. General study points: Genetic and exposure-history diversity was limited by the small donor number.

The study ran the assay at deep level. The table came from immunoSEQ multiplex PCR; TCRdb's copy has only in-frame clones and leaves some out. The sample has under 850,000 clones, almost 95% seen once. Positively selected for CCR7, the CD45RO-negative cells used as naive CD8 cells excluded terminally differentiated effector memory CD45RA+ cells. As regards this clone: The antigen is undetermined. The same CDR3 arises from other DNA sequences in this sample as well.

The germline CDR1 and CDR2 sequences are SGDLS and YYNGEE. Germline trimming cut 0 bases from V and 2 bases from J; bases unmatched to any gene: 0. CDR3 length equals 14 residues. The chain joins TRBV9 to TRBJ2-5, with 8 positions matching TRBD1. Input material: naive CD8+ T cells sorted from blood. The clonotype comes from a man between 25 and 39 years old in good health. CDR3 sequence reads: CASSVGQGQETQYF. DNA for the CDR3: TGTGCCAGCAGCGTAGGACAGGGGCAAGAGACCCAGTACTTC.